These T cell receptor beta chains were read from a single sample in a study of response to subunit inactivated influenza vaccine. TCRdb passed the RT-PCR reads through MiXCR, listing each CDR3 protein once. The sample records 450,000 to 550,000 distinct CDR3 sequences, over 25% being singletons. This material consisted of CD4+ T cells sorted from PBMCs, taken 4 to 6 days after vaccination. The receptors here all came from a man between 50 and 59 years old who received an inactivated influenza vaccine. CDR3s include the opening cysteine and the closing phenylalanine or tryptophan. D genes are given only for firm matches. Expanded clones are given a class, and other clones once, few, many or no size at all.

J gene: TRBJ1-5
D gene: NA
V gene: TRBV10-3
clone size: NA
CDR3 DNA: TGTGCCATCAGCGGGGCCTCCCATAGCAATCAGCCCCAGCATTTT
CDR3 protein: CAISGASHSNQPQHF

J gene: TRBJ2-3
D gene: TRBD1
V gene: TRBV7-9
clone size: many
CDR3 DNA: TGTGCCAGCAGCCGGACAGGAACCTCCACAGATACGCAGTATTTT
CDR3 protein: CASSRTGTSTDTQYF

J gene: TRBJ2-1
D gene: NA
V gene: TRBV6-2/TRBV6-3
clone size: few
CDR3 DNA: TGTGCCAGCAGTTACATGGGAATTATTCCCTACAATGAGCAGTTCTTC
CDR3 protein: CASSYMGIIPYNEQFF

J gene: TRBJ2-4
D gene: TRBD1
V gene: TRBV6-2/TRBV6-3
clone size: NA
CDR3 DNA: TGTGCCAGCAGTTACTCAGGGGGCGCGGATAACTTC
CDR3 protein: CASSYSGGADNF

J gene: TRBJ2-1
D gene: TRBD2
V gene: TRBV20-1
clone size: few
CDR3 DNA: TGCAGTGCTAGTGCCGGGACTAGTGTAACTGAGCAGTTCTTC
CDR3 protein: CSASAGTSVTEQFF

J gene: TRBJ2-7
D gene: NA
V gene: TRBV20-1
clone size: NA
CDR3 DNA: TGCAGTGCTAGATTAAGCCGCGAGCAGTACTTC
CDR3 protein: CSARLSREQYF

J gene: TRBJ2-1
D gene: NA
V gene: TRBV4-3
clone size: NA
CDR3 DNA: TGCGCCAGCAGCCAACATGGACCGCTCGACCCCGGGTACAATGAGCAGTTCTTC
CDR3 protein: CASSQHGPLDPGYNEQFF

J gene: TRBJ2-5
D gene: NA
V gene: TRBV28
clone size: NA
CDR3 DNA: TGTGCCAGCAACTGGCAGGGGCGGGAGACCCAGTACTTC
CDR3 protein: CASNWQGRETQYF

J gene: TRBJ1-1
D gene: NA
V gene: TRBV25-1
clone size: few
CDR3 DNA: TGTGCCAGCAGTGAATCTACAGGGAAAGCTTTCTTT
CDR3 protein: CASSESTGKAFF

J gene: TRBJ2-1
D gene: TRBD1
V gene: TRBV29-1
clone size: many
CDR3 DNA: TGCAGCGCCCAGGTCGGGACAGGGACCTACAATGAGCAGTTCTTC
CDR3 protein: CSAQVGTGTYNEQFF

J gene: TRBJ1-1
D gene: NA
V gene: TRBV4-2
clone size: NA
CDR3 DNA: TGTGCCAGCAGCCAATCCCCCAGGCCTTACACTGAAGCTTTCTTT
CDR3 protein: CASSQSPRPYTEAFF

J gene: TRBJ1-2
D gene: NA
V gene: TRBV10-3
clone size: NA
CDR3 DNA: TGTGCCATCAGTGAGTCAACCGGGAGAGGCTACACCTTC
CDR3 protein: CAISESTGRGYTF

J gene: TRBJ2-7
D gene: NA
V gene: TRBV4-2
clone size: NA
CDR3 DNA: TGTGCCAGCAGCCAAGTCGGCACGTCAGGCGCCTACGAGCAGTACTTC
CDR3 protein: CASSQVGTSGAYEQYF

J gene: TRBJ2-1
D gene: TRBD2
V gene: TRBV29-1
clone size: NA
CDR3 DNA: TGCAGCGTCCTCGTTAGGCGGGGGGCCTACAATGAGCAGTTCTTC
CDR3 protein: CSVLVRRGAYNEQFF

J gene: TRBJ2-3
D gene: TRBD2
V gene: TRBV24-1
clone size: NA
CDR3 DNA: TGTGCCACCAGTGACACCGGGACTAGCGGGAGAAGACGAACAGATACGCAGTATTTT
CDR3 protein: CATSDTGTSGRRRTDTQYF

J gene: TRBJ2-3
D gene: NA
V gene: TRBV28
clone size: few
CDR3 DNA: TGTGCCAGCAGGCTACAGGGTTGGACAGATACGCAGTATTTT
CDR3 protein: CASRLQGWTDTQYF

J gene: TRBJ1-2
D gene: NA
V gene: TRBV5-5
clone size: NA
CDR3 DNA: TGTGCCAGCAGCCCTCGTGGGATTGGCTATGGCTACACCTTC
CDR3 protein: CASSPRGIGYGYTF

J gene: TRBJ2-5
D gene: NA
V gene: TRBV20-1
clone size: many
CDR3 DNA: TGCAGTGCTAGCTGGACAGAAGAGACCCAGTACTTC
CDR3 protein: CSASWTEETQYF

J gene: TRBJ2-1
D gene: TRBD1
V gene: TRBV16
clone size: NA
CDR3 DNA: TGTGCCAGCAGCCACCTACCGGGACAGGGGGCTTTTGAGCAGTTCTTC
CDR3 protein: CASSHLPGQGAFEQFF

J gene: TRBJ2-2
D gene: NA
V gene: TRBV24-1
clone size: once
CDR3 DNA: TGTGCCACCGGCGGGACAGATCTACCCACCGGGGAGCTGTTTTTT
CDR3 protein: CATGGTDLPTGELFF

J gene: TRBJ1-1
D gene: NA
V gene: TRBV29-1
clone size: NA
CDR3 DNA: TGCAGCGTGGAGGACACGAATGCTTTCTTT
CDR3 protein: CSVEDTNAFF

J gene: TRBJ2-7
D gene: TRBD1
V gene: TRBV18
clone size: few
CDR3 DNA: TGTGCCAGTAATAGGGACAGGGGCGGCTACGAGCAGTACTTC
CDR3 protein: CASNRDRGGYEQYF

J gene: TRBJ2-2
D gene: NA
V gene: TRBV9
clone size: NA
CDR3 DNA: TGTGCCAGCAGCCTGCGCCACTCGGGGACCGGGGAGCTGTTTTTT
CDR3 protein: CASSLRHSGTGELFF

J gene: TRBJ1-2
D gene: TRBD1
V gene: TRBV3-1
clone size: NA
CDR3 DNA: TGTGCCAGCAGCCAAGAGGGGACAGGGCGTTATGGCTACACCTTC
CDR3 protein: CASSQEGTGRYGYTF

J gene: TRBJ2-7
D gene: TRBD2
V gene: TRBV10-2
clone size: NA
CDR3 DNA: TGCGCCAGCAGTATACTAGCGGGGGGGAGCTCCTACGAGCAGTACTTC
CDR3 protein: CASSILAGGSSYEQYF

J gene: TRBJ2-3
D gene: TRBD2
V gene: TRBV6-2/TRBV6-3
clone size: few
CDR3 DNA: TGTGCCAGCAGTCGTCCGGGACTAGCGGGGGAGGCAGATACGCAGTATTTT
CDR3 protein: CASSRPGLAGEADTQYF

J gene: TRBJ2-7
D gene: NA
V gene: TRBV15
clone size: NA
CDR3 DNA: TGTGCCACCAGCAGAGAAGGGGTTTCCTACGAGCAGTACTTC
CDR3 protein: CATSREGVSYEQYF

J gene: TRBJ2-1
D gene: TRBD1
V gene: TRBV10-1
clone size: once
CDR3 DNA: TGCGCCAGCAGTCGGGGACAGGGGGTCTACAATGAGCAGCTCTTC
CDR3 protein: CASSRGQGVYNEQLF

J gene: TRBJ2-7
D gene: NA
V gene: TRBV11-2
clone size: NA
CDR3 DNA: TGTGCCAGCAGCCGATTAACTCAAAAGGACGCCTACGAGCAGTACTTC
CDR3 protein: CASSRLTQKDAYEQYF

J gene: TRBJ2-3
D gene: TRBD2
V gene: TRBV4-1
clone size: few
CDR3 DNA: TGCGCCAGCAGCCAAGATCGGTCTAGCGGGGGCACAGATACGCAGTATTTT
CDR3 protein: CASSQDRSSGGTDTQYF

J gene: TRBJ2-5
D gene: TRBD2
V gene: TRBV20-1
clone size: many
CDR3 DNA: TGCAGTGCGAGACTAGCGGGGGGCAGCAGTGAGACCCAGTACTTC
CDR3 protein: CSARLAGGSSETQYF

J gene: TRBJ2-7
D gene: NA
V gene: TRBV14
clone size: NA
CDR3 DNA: TGTGCCAGCAGCCAAGTCGGACACGAGCAGTACTTC
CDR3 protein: CASSQVGHEQYF

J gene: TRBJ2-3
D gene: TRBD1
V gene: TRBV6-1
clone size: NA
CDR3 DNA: TGTGCCAGCAGTCCAGAACCGGGACAGTTTACAGATACGCAGTATTTT
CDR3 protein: CASSPEPGQFTDTQYF

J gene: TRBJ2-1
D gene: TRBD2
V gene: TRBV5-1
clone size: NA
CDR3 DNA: TGCGCCAGCAGCTTGGGGCGGCGGGGGAGCGCCTACAATGAGCAGTTCTTC
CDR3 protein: CASSLGRRGSAYNEQFF

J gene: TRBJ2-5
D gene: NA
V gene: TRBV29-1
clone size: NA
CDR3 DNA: TGCAGCGTTGAAGTAGGGGGGTCCAGGGAGACCCAGTACTTC
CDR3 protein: CSVEVGGSRETQYF

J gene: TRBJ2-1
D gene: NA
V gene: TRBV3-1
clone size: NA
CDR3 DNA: TGTGCCAGCAGCCAAGGGCCAGGTCCTTACAATGAGCAGTTCTTC
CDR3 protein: CASSQGPGPYNEQFF

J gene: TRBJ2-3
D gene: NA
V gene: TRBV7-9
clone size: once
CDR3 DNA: TGTGCCAGCAGCTTACTTTTAGCAGCACGTCCAGATACGCAGTATTTT
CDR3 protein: CASSLLLAARPDTQYF

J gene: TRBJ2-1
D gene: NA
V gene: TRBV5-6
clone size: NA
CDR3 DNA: TGTGCCAGCAGCCAGGACAATCGGAGTCGGTTCTTC
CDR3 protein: CASSQDNRSRFF

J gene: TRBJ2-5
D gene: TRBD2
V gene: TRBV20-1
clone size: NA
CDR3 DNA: TGCAGTGCTACCACTAGCGGGGGTGAAGAGACCCAGTACTTC
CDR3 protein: CSATTSGGEETQYF

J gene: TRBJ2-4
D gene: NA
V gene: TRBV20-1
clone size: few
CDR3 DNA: TGCAGTGCTAGTAGACCCGGGGGTGGGTTGAGAGACATTCAGTACTTC
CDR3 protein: CSASRPGGGLRDIQYF

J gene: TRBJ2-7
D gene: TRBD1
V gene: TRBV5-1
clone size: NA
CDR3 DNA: TGCGCCAGCAGCTTGGCCGGTCCAGGGGGCGCATTGCCCGAGCAGTACTTC
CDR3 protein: CASSLAGPGGALPEQYF